This T cell receptor beta chain came from a study of Ad26.COV2.S vaccination and SARS-CoV-2 variants (dated by TCRdb to 2020 to 2022). Background on the whole study: Vaccine-arm donors came from COV1001, a multicentre, randomized, double-blind, placebo-controlled phase I-IIa trial of Ad26.COV2.S in healthy adults. Investigators remained blinded to trial group allocation during experiments and outcome assessment. Ad26.COV2.S was given intramuscularly at 5x10^10 or 1x10^11 viral particles, as a single shot or as two shots 56 days apart. Trial participants were randomized into five groups of five: low-dose or high-dose Ad26.COV2.S given once or twice, or placebo on both occasions. The TCR-sequenced set comprised about 30 samples: some 20 Ad26.COV2.S vaccine recipients, 5 placebo recipients and 8 SARS-CoV-2 convalescent individuals. Sequencing of the TCRbeta repertoire served to evaluate the specificity and breadth of SARS-CoV-2-reactive T cell receptors following Ad26.COV2.S vaccination.

The CDR3 has 13 amino acids, counting the end cysteine and phenylalanine. The CDR3 DNA has 39 bases and is translated from base 1. V loses 2 bases, J loses 3 bases, and the germline ends lie 7 bases apart. The germline V gene specifies LGHNT as CDR1 and FRNRAP as CDR2. Taken with the paper, the label for treatment or condition translates to: about 20 received Ad26.COV2.S at low or high dose, single or two shots; about 5 received placebo; per-sample allocation not given. For vaccine and placebo recipients, repertoires were sequenced using samples collected on day 63 after the first injection. In Cohort 1b, about 25 adults aged 18-55 years were enrolled at a single site in Boston, USA, between 29 July and 7 August 2020. Ad26.COV2.S was a replication-incompetent adenovirus type 26 vector expressing a prefusion-stabilized SARS-CoV-2 spike protein from the original Wuhan strain. A remark on this clone: It lacks a known antigen. No base quality values were provided; no much bigger clone lies one nucleotide off.

The immunoSEQ Assay was the method used to sequence TCRbeta CDR3 regions. After extraction, genomic DNA underwent amplification by bias-controlled multiplex PCR, followed by high-throughput sequencing. The published analysis was carried out like this. To quantify the absolute abundance of every unique TCRbeta CDR3 region, sequences were collapsed and filtered. T cell fraction was estimated by normalization of TCRbeta template counts to usable DNA, with usable DNA being measured through amplification of reference genes present in all nucleated cells. Repertoire TCRs were annotated as SARS-CoV-2-specific when V gene, CDR3 amino acid sequence and J gene were exactly matched to a known reactive TCR set. The reference SARS-CoV-2 TCR set came from MIRA and was filtered for enrichment in COVID-19-positive ImmuneCODE repertoires, removing public or cross-reactive TCRs. Using the MIRA antigens, annotated TCRs were further analysed by specific ORF or by position within an ORF. Breadth was defined as the number of annotated unique rearrangements divided by the total number of unique productive rearrangements, and depth was defined as the summed frequency of the annotated unique rearrangements. Two-sided Wilcoxon rank-sum tests were applied when comparing TCR breadth between groups. This is the immuneACCESS table as TCRdb keeps it, with only in-frame sequences that have V and J called. A part of the clones is gone; compared with another copy, unresolved V genes explain less than half, and the rest is unexplained. V and J calls and clone size come straight from that table; D and trimming were deduced from the DNA. The sample table holds about 400,000 clones, of which approximately 91% were seen once. The ten biggest clones cover roughly 3% of the sample.

What the work shows at the level of the full study, not this receptor alone: After vaccination, spike-specific CD8+ and CD4+ T cell responses were reported to show substantial breadth. According to the authors, total T cell responses may have been underestimated by the TCR breadth and depth analyses. Vaccine and placebo recipients had similar non-spike TCR breadth, a finding consistent with the vaccine containing only spike. Ad26.COV2.S recipients had higher spike-specific TCR breadth than placebo recipients (P = 0.0014). The study was not powered to compare responses between vaccine doses or regimens.

The material sequenced was peripheral blood, taken in a trial of Ad26.COV2.S vaccine versus placebo. The clonotype was recovered from a person between 18 and 59 years old who received the Ad26.COV2.S COVID-19 vaccine or a placebo. The receptor chain draws on TRBV12-5 and TRBJ1-1, with no reliable assignment of the D segment. The DNA is as follows: TGTGCTAGTGGTTTGAGCGGGTACACTGAAGCTTTCTTT. It translates to CASGLSGYTEAFF.